These 11 T cell receptor beta chains came from one sample sequenced in a study of beta chain features in type 1 diabetes. Reverse transcription of all isolated RNA meant that expressed TCRB transcripts were sequenced. Profiled with immunoSEQ multiplex PCR; TCRdb holds only in-frame clones, not every one. This sample has a few hundred thousand clones; roughly 16% occur once, and the top ten carry about 0.018%. Sequenced sample: naive CD4+ T cells from blood. These receptors were collected from a young woman in good health.

V usage is TRBV11-2 and J usage is TRBJ2-3, with a tentative D call TRBD1 (5 bases). This CDR3 has 12 residues. Trimming took 8 bases from V and 6 from J, leaving 12 bases between them. CDR1 and CDR2 from the germline V gene are SGHAT and FQNNGV. The DNA for the CDR3 is TGTGCCAGCGGTATGGGGCCGGATACGCAGTATTTT. This codes for CASGMGPDTQYF.

This clone was seen more than once but under ten times. This chain uses TRBV4-1 with TRBJ1-2, with TRBD1 identical over 8 bases. The germline CDR1 and CDR2 sequences are MGHRA and YSYEKL. V lost 0 bases, J lost 7 bases, and 4 bases stayed unmatched. The CDR3 has 14 amino acids. The CDR3 sequence is CASSQDITGGGYTF. Here the CDR3 DNA reads TGCGCCAGCAGCCAAGATATAACAGGGGGTGGCTACACCTTC.

CDR3 DNA: TGTGCCAGCAGCGCTGAGGCGATCTATGGCTACACCTTC. Amino acid sequence: CASSAEAIYGYTF. The chain links TRBV28 to TRBJ1-2; D gene uncertain. From germline, CDR1 is MDHEN and CDR2 SYDVKM. Trimming removed 6 bases from V and 4 bases from J, with 12 bases in between. CDR3 length: 13 residues.

This clone showed up just a few times. The rearrangement links TRBV28 to TRBJ1-1, with unresolved D. The V end was cut by 2 bases, the J end by 10 bases, with 11 bases between. The CDR3 is made up of 12 amino acids. Germline CDR1 is MDHEN and CDR2 is SYDVKM. This CDR3 is CASSLIGRGAFF. The DNA of the CDR3 is TGTGCCAGCAGTTTAATAGGCCGGGGAGCTTTCTTT.

This clone has just one count. The identical CDR3 is also encoded by other nucleotide sequences in the sample. The rearrangement uses TRBV7-2 and TRBJ2-1; 10 bases are shared with TRBD2. Germline assignment: CDR1 SGHTA and CDR2 FQGNSA. CDR3 length equals 15 residues. V shed 1 base and J 6 bases; nucleotides not matched to a gene: 3. CDR3 amino acids: CASSLGLAGINEQFF. The CDR3 DNA is TGTGCCAGCAGCTTAGGACTAGCGGGTATCAATGAGCAGTTCTTC.

This clone was detected only a few times. The genes are TRBV10-3 and TRBJ2-7; 9 bases align to TRBD2. CDR3 length: 16 amino acids. CDR1 and CDR2 (germline): ENHRY, SYGVKD. V was pared by 2 bases and J by 1 base, with 6 bases of the junction left unmatched. The CDR3 reads CAISEAVLAGSYEQYF. CDR3 DNA sequence: TGTGCCATCAGTGAGGCTGTCCTAGCGGGATCCTACGAGCAGTACTTC.

Only a few counts were recorded for this clone. Different DNA sequences within this sample yield the same CDR3. This chain joins TRBV5-1 and TRBJ1-4, with TRBD1 matching 7 bases. Trimming took 4 bases from V and 5 from J; bases not matched to a gene: 5. Germline V gene data show CDR1 as SGHRS and CDR2 as YFSETQ. The CDR3 is made up of 14 amino acids. The CDR3 nucleotides read TGCGCCAGCAGCCTGGGACAGCCAAATGAAAAACTGTTTTTT. It translates to CASSLGQPNEKLFF.

This chain uses TRBV6-6 with TRBJ2-3; the D gene is possibly TRBD2 (6 bases). Trimming shortened V by 6 bases and J by 6 bases, and 16 bases separated the two germline ends. The CDR3 covers 14 residues. Germline lookup yields CDR1 MNHNY and CDR2 SVGAGI (reference sequence). The CDR3 DNA reads TGTGCCAGCAGCGGACAACCCGGAGGGGATACGCAGTATTTT. Protein product: CASSGQPGGDTQYF.

The chain joins TRBV23-1 to TRBJ2-5, with 10 bases matching TRBD2. TRBV23-1 is labeled an ORF, and its function is uncertain. The CDR3 has 16 residues. Unmatched junction bases numbered 8, after V lost 2 bases and J lost 5 bases. CDR3 sequence (DNA): TGCGCCAGCAGTCAAAAGGGACAGCGGGGGGGGGAGACCCAGTACTTC. The encoded protein is CASSQKGQRGGETQYF.

This clone has only a few counts. CDR3 nucleotides: TGTGCCAGCTCACCACCGGGGACAGGGCCCAATGAGCAGTTCTTC. This codes for CASSPPGTGPNEQFF. The rearrangement uses TRBV18 and TRBJ2-1, with TRBD1 identical over 9 bases. J gave up 6 bases and V 0 bases, and 3 bases lay outside the gene matches. Germline V gene lookup returns CDR1 KGHSH and CDR2 LQKENI. This CDR3 has 15 residues.

The chain combines TRBV30 with TRBJ2-1; 8 bases align to TRBD1. V lost 2 bases to trimming and J lost 5 bases; unmatched junction nucleotides: 11. The CDR3 contains 16 residues. Germline CDR1 GTSNPN, CDR2 SVGIG (reference sequence). The CDR3 region has the DNA TGTGCCTGGAGTCACCTCAGGGGGCGCCTAAACAATGAGCAGTTCTTC. Translated: CAWSHLRGRLNNEQFF.